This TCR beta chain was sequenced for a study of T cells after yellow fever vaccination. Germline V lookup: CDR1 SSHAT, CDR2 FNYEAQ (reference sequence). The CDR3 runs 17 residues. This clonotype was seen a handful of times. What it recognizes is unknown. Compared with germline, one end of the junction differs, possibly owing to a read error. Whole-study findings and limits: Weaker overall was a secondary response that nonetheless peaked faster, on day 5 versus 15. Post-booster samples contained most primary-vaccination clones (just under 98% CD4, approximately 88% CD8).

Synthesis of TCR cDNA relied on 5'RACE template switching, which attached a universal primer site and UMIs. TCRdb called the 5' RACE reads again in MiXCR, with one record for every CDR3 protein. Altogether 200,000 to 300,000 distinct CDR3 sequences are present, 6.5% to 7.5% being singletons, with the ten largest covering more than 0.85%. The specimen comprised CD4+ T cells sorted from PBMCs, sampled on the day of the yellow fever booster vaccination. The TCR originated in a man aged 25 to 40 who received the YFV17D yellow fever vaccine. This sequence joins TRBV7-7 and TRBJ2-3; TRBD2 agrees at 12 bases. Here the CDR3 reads CASSPRSSGRGTDTQYF. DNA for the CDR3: TGTGCTAGCAGCCCGCGTTCTAGCGGGAGGGGTACAGATACGCAGTATTTT.